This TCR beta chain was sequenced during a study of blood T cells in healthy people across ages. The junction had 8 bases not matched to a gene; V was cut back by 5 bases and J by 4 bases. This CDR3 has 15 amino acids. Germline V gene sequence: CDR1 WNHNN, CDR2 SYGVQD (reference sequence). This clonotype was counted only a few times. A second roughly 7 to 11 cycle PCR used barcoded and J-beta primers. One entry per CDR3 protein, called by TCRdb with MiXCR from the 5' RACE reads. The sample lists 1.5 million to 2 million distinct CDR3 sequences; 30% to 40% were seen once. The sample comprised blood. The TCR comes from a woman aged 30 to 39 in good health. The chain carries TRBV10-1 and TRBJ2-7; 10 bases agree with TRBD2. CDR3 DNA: TGCGCCAGCAGTCCCCTAGCGGGAGATTGGTACGAGCAGTACTTC. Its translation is CASSPLAGDWYEQYF.